A single sample is the source of the 31 T cell receptor beta chains below, sequenced in a study of beta chain features in type 1 diabetes. Expressed TCRB transcripts were sequenced because the entire RNA isolate underwent reverse transcription. TCRdb keeps only in-frame clones here, not all; method: immunoSEQ multiplex PCR. Of about 470,000 clones in the sample, 30% are singletons; the top ten hold more than 0.055%. Sample: naive CD4+ T cells from blood. The receptors were gathered from a man between 18 and 29 years old in good health.

This clone was found a few times. CDR3 protein: CAWSSGQGNYEQYF. The CDR3 DNA follows: TGTGCCTGGAGCTCGGGACAGGGGAACTACGAGCAGTACTTC. The rearrangement links TRBV30 to TRBJ2-7; 10 nucleotides match TRBD1. CDR3 length: 14 residues. Germline lookup yields CDR1 GTSNPN and CDR2 SVGIG (reference sequence). With V trimmed by 3 bases and J by 3 bases, 5 bases remained unmatched.

A few counts support this clone. The chain links TRBV30 to TRBJ2-3; D possibly matches TRBD1 or TRBD2 (5 bases each). V lost 6 bases, J lost 1 base, and 14 bases lay in between. The germline gives CDR1 GTSNPN, CDR2 SVGIG (reference sequence). The CDR3 spans 14 residues. CDR3 sequence: CACREFSGTDTQYF. The CDR3 DNA sequence: TGTGCCTGCAGGGAATTTAGCGGCACAGATACGCAGTATTTT. Looking up the rest from reference TRBV30 and TRBJ2-3 gives the full variable domain: SQTIHQWPATLVQPVGSPLSLECTVEGTSNPNLYWYRQAAGRGLQLLFYSVGIGQISSEVPQNLSASRPQDRQFILSSKKLLLSDSGFYLCACREFSGTDTQYFGPGTRLTVL.

The chain employs TRBV4-2 and TRBJ2-5; 8 nucleotides line up with TRBD2. The J segment lost 2 bases and the V segment lost 4 bases, leaving 15 bases of the junction unmatched. This CDR3 is built from 18 residues. Per germline, CDR1 LGHNA and CDR2 YNFKEQ. CDR3 in amino acids: CASSLTASLSGSQETQYF. In nucleotides, the CDR3 is TGTGCCAGCAGCCTCACAGCCTCCCTAAGCGGGAGTCAAGAGACCCAGTACTTC.

This clone was found a few times. This chain uses TRBV7-3 with TRBJ2-1; perhaps TRBD2 as D (5 bases). With 2 bases removed from V and 0 bases from J, the gap between germline ends came to 5 bases. CDR1 and CDR2 (germline): SGHTA, FQGTGA. The CDR3 length is 14 residues. The CDR3 DNA is TGTGCCAGCAGCTTAGGGAGCTCCTACAATGAGCAGTTCTTC. Translated, it gives CASSLGSSYNEQFF.

This clone has a handful of counts. The V gene is TRBV7-6, the J gene TRBJ2-3; the D is unclear. Germline CDR1 SGHVS, CDR2 FNYEAQ. The V end lost 5 bases, the J end lost 1 base, and 16 bases lay between the germline ends. The CDR3 has 16 residues. The CDR3 reads CASSRREAWGTDTQYF. As DNA, the CDR3 is TGTGCCAGCAGCCGCCGAGAGGCCTGGGGCACAGATACGCAGTATTTT.

The chain is built from TRBV19 and TRBJ1-1; TRBD1 might be the D (5 bases). Germline V CDR1 and CDR2: LNHDA, SQIVND (reference sequence). Trimming cost V 6 bases and J 8 bases, with 7 bases left between them. There are 10 residues in the CDR3. CDR3: CASRRGEAFF. CDR3 nucleotide sequence: TGTGCCAGTAGACGGGGCGAAGCTTTCTTT.

This clone occurred a few times. The rearrangement uses TRBV29-1 and TRBJ2-3, with TRBD2 as a possible D gene (5 bases). Germline V gives CDR1 SQVTM, CDR2 ANQGSEA. The CDR3 runs 15 residues. The V gene lost 4 bases and the J gene lost 0 bases, with 14 bases spanning the gap. The CDR3 DNA follows: TGCAGCGTTGGGTCCGCCGGCGGGAGCACAGATACGCAGTATTTT. It codes for CSVGSAGGSTDTQYF.

V and J are TRBV7-9 and TRBJ2-3, with TRBD1 identical over 9 bases. The germline V gene has CDR1 SEHNR and CDR2 FQNEAQ (reference sequence). The CDR3 totals 15 residues. Trimming removed 5 bases from V and 7 bases from J; junction bases left unmatched: 10. Written as DNA, the CDR3 is TGTGCCAGCAGCAGGACCGGGACAGGGACATATACGCAGTATTTT. Residues: CASSRTGTGTYTQYF.

This clone was seen a few times. This chain connects TRBV4-1 to TRBJ2-2, with 9 bases lining up with TRBD1. The CDR3 is 16 residues long. From germline, CDR1 is MGHRA and CDR2 YSYEKL. Unmatched junction bases numbered 9, after V lost 3 bases and J lost 7 bases. The CDR3 DNA follows: TGCGCCAGCAGCCACCTCCCGACAGGGGGTGACGGGGAGCTGTTTTTT. This encodes CASSHLPTGGDGELFF.

The chain links TRBV7-2 to TRBJ2-7; 8 nucleotides line up with TRBD1. The CDR3 sequence is 15 residues long. From germline, CDR1 is SGHTA and CDR2 FQGNSA. The junction had 7 bases not matched to a gene; V was cut back by 4 bases and J by 2 bases. As DNA, the CDR3 is TGTGCCAGCAGCTCTAACCGGGACAGGACCTACGAGCAGTACTTC. The encoded protein is CASSSNRDRTYEQYF.

This clone was found a few times. Written as DNA, the CDR3 is TGTGCCAGCAGTGAAATGGGGCTGGGGGGCACAGATACGCAGTATTTT. Translation gives CASSEMGLGGTDTQYF. V gene TRBV25-1 combines with J gene TRBJ2-3; the D call may be TRBD1 or TRBD2 (5 bases each). V was shortened by 2 bases and J by 1 base, with 13 bases between the two germline ends. The V gene's germline CDR1 is MGHDK and CDR2 SYGVNS. The CDR3 covers 16 residues.

This chain joins TRBV20-1 and TRBJ2-7; possible D gene TRBD1, 5 bases. Germline assignment: CDR1 DFQATT and CDR2 SNEGSKA (reference sequence). Trimming pared 6 bases from V and 6 bases from J, leaving 12 bases between. The CDR3 loop spans 11 amino acids. The chain's CDR3 is CSAQGPGEQYF. CDR3 nucleotide sequence: TGCAGTGCCCAGGGTCCAGGCGAGCAGTACTTC.

The chain carries TRBV5-6 and TRBJ1-5; the match to TRBD1 covers 9 bases. The CDR3 length is 16 residues. The V segment lost 4 bases and the J segment 6 bases; nucleotides outside the gene matches: 11. Germline V gene sequence: CDR1 SGHDT, CDR2 YYEEEE. The CDR3 reads CASSRLGTGTSQPQHF. The CDR3 DNA sequence: TGTGCCAGCAGCCGTTTGGGGACAGGGACGAGTCAGCCCCAGCATTTT.

This clone turned up a few times. This chain uses TRBV30 with TRBJ2-3, with D hard to call. The CDR3 has 12 residues. Trimming cost V 5 bases and J 4 bases, with 10 bases left between them. The V gene's germline CDR1 is GTSNPN and CDR2 SVGIG (reference sequence). The CDR3 DNA reads as TGTGCCTGGGGCGCCATGGCAGATACGCAGTATTTT. It encodes CAWGAMADTQYF.

The chain has TRBV7-2 and TRBJ2-5; D is ambiguous. The germline V gene encodes CDR1 SGHTA and CDR2 FQGNSA. Trimming removed 1 base from V and 5 bases from J, with 11 bases in between. This CDR3 contains 14 residues. This chain's CDR3 is CASSLESGRETQYF. As DNA, the CDR3 is TGTGCCAGCAGCTTAGAAAGTGGTAGGGAGACCCAGTACTTC.

This clone was counted only a few times. V is TRBV7-9 and J is TRBJ1-1; TRBD1 matches 11 bases. The CDR3 covers 14 residues. Germline assignment: CDR1 SEHNR and CDR2 FQNEAQ (reference sequence). The junction had 6 bases not matched to a gene; V was cut back by 5 bases and J by 7 bases. CDR3 protein: CASSPRDRGFEAFF. As DNA, the CDR3 is TGTGCCAGCAGCCCGAGGGACAGGGGGTTTGAAGCTTTCTTT.

This clone was detected a few times. This chain joins TRBV28 and TRBJ2-3; 10 bases are shared with TRBD2. J was trimmed by 3 bases and V by 5 bases; bases with no gene match: 11. Germline CDR1 is MDHEN and CDR2 is SYDVKM. The length of the CDR3 is 17 residues. The CDR3 is CASSPWGVAGGTDTQYF. CDR3 DNA sequence: TGTGCCAGCAGTCCATGGGGGGTAGCGGGAGGAACAGATACGCAGTATTTT.

This chain uses TRBV9 with TRBJ2-7; TRBD2 is a possible D gene (5 bases). CDR3 length: 14 residues. CDR1 and CDR2 from the germline V gene are SGDLS and YYNGEE. Trimming removed 2 bases from V and 1 base from J, with 10 bases in between. The CDR3, as DNA: TGTGCCAGCAGCGTCCGGGGAAATTCCTACGAGCAGTACTTC. Protein product: CASSVRGNSYEQYF.

This chain uses TRBV9 with TRBJ2-2; 10 bases are shared with TRBD2. Losses at the gene ends were 0 bases for V and 4 bases for J; bases not matched to a gene: 9. The CDR3 runs to 18 residues. From germline, CDR1 is SGDLS and CDR2 YYNGEE. CDR3 bases: TGTGCCAGCAGCGTAGCGGCTAGCGGGAGAGTGGGCACCGGGGAGCTGTTTTTT. Protein product: CASSVAASGRVGTGELFF.

V is TRBV29-1 and J is TRBJ2-7; D is possibly TRBD1 (5 bases). Germline CDR1 SQVTM, CDR2 ANQGSEA. The CDR3 loop spans 11 amino acids. The V and J ends lost 7 bases and 3 bases respectively, with 10 bases between them. DNA of the CDR3: TGCAGCGGTGAGGACAACTACGAGCAGTACTTC. This sequence encodes CSGEDNYEQYF.

This chain links TRBV10-2 with TRBJ1-1; D is undetermined. The V gene lost 0 bases and the J gene lost 7 bases, with 6 bases spanning the gap. The CDR3 extends over 12 amino acids. CDR1 WSHSY and CDR2 SAAADI come from the germline V gene. CDR3 nucleotide sequence: TGCGCCAGCAGTGAGTCCCCTAGTGAAGCTTTCTTT. Translated: CASSESPSEAFF.

This chain joins TRBV20-1 and TRBJ1-1, with D possibly matching TRBD1 (6 bases). V was pared by 6 bases and J by 10 bases, with 15 bases between. The V gene's germline CDR1 is DFQATT and CDR2 SNEGSKA (reference sequence). This CDR3 has 11 amino acids. The CDR3 sequence is CSAPTGNAAFF. CDR3 sequence (DNA): TGCAGTGCACCTACAGGGAACGCAGCTTTCTTT.

This chain connects TRBV4-1 to TRBJ2-3; 7 bases map to TRBD2. From germline, CDR1 is MGHRA and CDR2 YSYEKL. The CDR3 consists of 14 residues. J lost 6 bases, V lost 6 bases, and 9 bases had no gene match. CDR3 sequence (DNA): TGCGCCAGCAGGATGAGCGGGACCCCCGATACGCAGTATTTT. Translation gives CASRMSGTPDTQYF.

In regard to this clone: Relative to the germline gene, one junction end is altered; a read error may explain this. The chain recombines TRBV30 with TRBJ2-7; D may match TRBD1 or TRBD2 (5 bases each). In germline, CDR1 is GTSNPN, CDR2 SVGIG (reference sequence). The CDR3 covers 14 residues. Here the CDR3 reads CACRRAGSSHEQYF. For the CDR3, the DNA is TGTGCCTGCCGACGGGCAGGGAGCTCCCACGAGCAGTACTTC.

The table lists this clone with a few counts. V gene TRBV29-1 combines with J gene TRBJ1-1; D call uncertain. The CDR3 extends over 10 amino acids. The germline V and J ends were trimmed by 7 bases and 8 bases, with 11 bases remaining between them. Germline loops: CDR1 SQVTM, CDR2 ANQGSEA. The CDR3 region has the DNA TGCAGCGCTCGGGCGACAGAAGCTTTCTTT. Protein sequence: CSARATEAFF.

The CDR3 nucleotides are TGCGCCAGCAGCCAAGGACTAGCGGAGAACACCGGGGAGCTGTTTTTT. This encodes CASSQGLAENTGELFF. The genes are TRBV4-1 and TRBJ2-2, with 9 bases lining up with TRBD2. The CDR3 has 16 amino acids. Germline V CDR1 and CDR2: MGHRA, YSYEKL. After removal of 1 base from V and 1 base from J, the junction contained 1 base not matched to a gene.

The chain combines TRBV10-3 with TRBJ2-6; D gene ambiguous. Per the germline V gene, CDR1 is ENHRY and CDR2 is SYGVKD. Trimming left V 0 bases short and J 0 bases short, with 6 bases between. This CDR3 has 16 residues. The CDR3 sequence: CAISESLSSGANVLTF. Written as DNA, the CDR3 is TGTGCCATCAGTGAGTCTCTCAGCTCTGGGGCCAACGTCCTGACTTTC.

This clone was observed a single time. The chain recombines TRBV15 with TRBJ1-4; 9 bases are a match to TRBD1. This CDR3 comprises 18 residues. Germline CDR1 and CDR2: LNHNV and YYDKDF (reference sequence). Trimming at V came to 0 bases and at J to 8 bases, leaving 13 bases not matched to a gene. CDR3 sequence: CATSREGTGSFFGEKLFF. The CDR3 coding sequence is TGTGCCACCAGCAGAGAAGGGACAGGGAGCTTCTTTGGAGAAAAACTGTTTTTT.

This clone was counted between two and nine times. This rearrangement joins TRBV5-4 to TRBJ2-5, with unresolved D. V gave up 0 bases and J gave up 2 bases, with 14 bases separating them. The CDR3 is 16 residues long. Germline V CDR1 and CDR2: SGHNT, YYREEE (reference sequence). The CDR3 nucleotides are TGTGCCAGCAGCTTGGGAGTATGGGGTCAGCAAGAGACCCAGTACTTC. It yields the protein CASSLGVWGQQETQYF.

The DNA of the CDR3 is TGCGCCAGCAGCTTGGGAGCCCCCGGGAGCCTTTCTAACTATGGCTACACCTTC. Translation gives CASSLGAPGSLSNYGYTF. The V call is TRBV5-1, the J call TRBJ1-2; D not resolved. This CDR3 contains 18 residues. V lost 0 bases to trimming and J lost 0 bases, with 18 bases between them. Germline CDR1 is SGHRS and CDR2 is YFSETQ.

This clone has just a few counts. V is TRBV4-2 and J is TRBJ2-3, with D hard to call. Germline loops: CDR1 LGHNA, CDR2 YNFKEQ. V was clipped by 0 bases and J by 5 bases, with 3 bases between them. The CDR3 totals 12 residues. The CDR3 loop reads CASSQDEDTQYF. As DNA, the CDR3 is TGTGCCAGCAGCCAAGATGAAGATACGCAGTATTTT.